This T cell receptor beta chain was sequenced during a study of long-term antiretroviral therapy in people with HIV. Concerning this clone: The antigen remains unidentified.

Every single participant having HIV got treatment inside the United States. This was the immunoSEQ v3.0 assay at survey level. The table came from immunoSEQ multiplex PCR; TCRdb's copy has only in-frame clones and leaves some out. The data contain about 21,000 clones, 82% of them seen just once; the ten biggest clones take up 7.5% to 10%. Germline lookup yields CDR1 SGHNT and CDR2 YENEEA. With 5 bases removed from V and 1 base from J, the gap between germline ends came to 12 bases. The length of the CDR3 is 15 residues. Study-wide results and limits: Even long-term ART left TRB diversity below transplant donor controls, despite gains. Drawn between the mid-2000s and the late 2010s, the blood was possibly obtained under older ART regimens.

This specimen was unsorted PBMCs, taken at the start of antiretroviral therapy. This TCR was sampled from a man in his forties or fifties with HIV. The V and J genes are TRBV11-3 and TRBJ1-5, with D perhaps TRBD1 (6 bases). CDR3 bases: TGTGCCAGCAGCCCGACAGGAAGAAGCAATCAGCCCCAGCATTTT. Its protein is CASSPTGRSNQPQHF.